The T cell receptor (beta chain) under discussion was sequenced for a study of T cells in Graves' hyperthyroidism and ophthalmopathy. Amplified TCR beta CDR3 regions came from RNA transcripts. Primed by the HTBI set, a first-round RT-PCR was run on the TCR CDR3. TCRdb used MiXCR to reprocess the multiplex PCR reads, holding one entry per CDR3 protein. The table records approximately 560,000 distinct CDR3 sequences, less than 20% of them present only once. A lack of ophthalmopathy progression within 18 months defined stable Graves' hyperthyroidism. Every diagnosis used clinical symptoms, serum thyroxine and TRAb, thyroid ultrasound and orbital computed tomography. This clonotype was found many times. The CDR3 spans 15 residues. Germline V CDR1 and CDR2: MNHEY, SVGAGI. Trimming removed 2 bases from V and 6 bases from J; junction bases left unmatched: 7.

Sequencing was performed on blood. The rearrangement joins TRBV6-5 to TRBJ2-1; 7 bases agree with TRBD1. This clonotype was sampled from a woman in her thirties with Graves' hyperthyroidism. The CDR3 DNA reads TGTGCCAGCAGTTACCCTTCCGGGACAGTCAATGAGCAGTTCTTC. Translation: CASSYPSGTVNEQFF.